This T cell receptor (beta chain) was documented in a study of spatial heterogeneity in lung cancer. The time point: sample taken at primary tumor resection. Unsorted tumor, nontumor lung tissue or cryopreserved PBMC supplied the whole RNA. MiXCR, run by TCRdb on the 5' RACE reads, gives a single entry per CDR3 protein. The sample shows about 13,000 distinct CDR3 sequences, around 4% of them seen only once. V lost 8 bases, J lost 2 bases, and 3 bases stayed unmatched. The length of the CDR3 is 12 residues. The germline V gene encodes CDR1 MNHEY and CDR2 SVGEGT. This chain joins TRBV6-2 or TRBV6-3 and TRBJ2-7; 7 bases match TRBD2. This TCR was recovered from a male donor with early-stage non-small cell lung cancer. The source was PBMCs, collected at surgery. The CDR3 coding sequence is TGTGCCAGCGGGACTATAACCTACGAGCAGTACTTC. This gives the protein CASGTITYEQYF.